The 15 T cell receptor beta chains presented below share a single source sample, sequenced in a study of beta chain features in type 1 diabetes (dated by TCRdb to the late 2010s). Library prep was done by the immunoSEQ multiplex PCR assay. The High Capacity cDNA Reverse Transcription Kit was used to reverse transcribe all of the isolated RNA, meaning that expressed TCRB transcripts were what got sequenced. The table comes from immuneACCESS by way of TCRdb, which keeps in-frame sequences with V and J called. Part of the clones is missing from these tables; in studies checked, under half for an unresolved V gene and the rest for unknown reasons. In all, the sample holds about 260,000 clones, and about 70% of those were seen once. 0.053% of the sample is in the top ten clones. Sequences were obtained from naive CD4+ T cells from blood. Sample cell subset or site, as interpreted from the label and publication: true naive CD4+ T cells. These receptors all stem from a man aged 25-45 years in good health.

This rearrangement joins TRBV4-1 to TRBJ1-5, with unresolved D. V was trimmed by 0 bases and J by 7 bases, leaving 7 bases between them. The CDR3 spans 13 residues. Germline CDR1 reads MGHRA; CDR2 reads YSYEKL. The chain's CDR3 is CASSQERAQPQHF. For the CDR3, the DNA is TGCGCCAGCAGCCAAGAACGGGCCCAGCCCCAGCATTTT.

The gene calls are TRBV29-1 and TRBJ2-4; 15 nucleotides match TRBD2. Germline CDR1 is SQVTM and CDR2 is ANQGSEA. CDR3 length: 15 residues. Losses at the gene ends were 3 bases for V and 13 bases for J; bases not matched to a gene: 10. CDR3 DNA sequence: TGCAGCGTTGACCTACCCGGGACTAGCGGGGGGTTCCAGTACTTC. Its protein product is CSVDLPGTSGGFQYF.

This clone was detected only once. The chain carries TRBV14 and TRBJ1-1; D remains ambiguous. The V gene's germline CDR1 is SGHDN and CDR2 FVKESK. The CDR3 consists of 13 residues. V dropped 2 bases and J dropped 0 bases, with 4 bases sitting between them. CDR3 region: CASSQSLNTEAFF. DNA for the CDR3: TGTGCCAGCAGCCAAAGTCTGAACACTGAAGCTTTCTTT.

To note about this clone: Other DNA sequences in the same sample also yield this CDR3. The V gene is TRBV7-9, the J gene TRBJ2-7; no firm D call. Trimming cost V 5 bases and J 2 bases, with 10 bases left between them. The CDR3 extends over 13 amino acids. Germline-derived CDR1 and CDR2 are SEHNR and FQNEAQ (reference sequence). For the CDR3, the DNA is TGTGCCAGCAGCCTTACTGGGACCTACGAGCAGTACTTC. Translated, it gives CASSLTGTYEQYF.

The rearrangement uses TRBV29-1 and TRBJ1-3; D possibly corresponds to TRBD1 (6 bases). Germline lookup yields CDR1 SQVTM and CDR2 ANQGSEA. The length of the CDR3 is 12 residues. V was pared by 4 bases and J by 4 bases, with 8 bases between. CDR3 nucleotides: TGCAGCGTTGCTGGGGGCGGAAACACCATATATTTT. This gives the protein CSVAGGGNTIYF.

The V and J genes are TRBV12-5 and TRBJ2-2; D remains unclear. V shed 4 bases and J shed 4 bases, with 19 bases lying between them. The germline gives CDR1 LGHNT, CDR2 FRNRAP. This CDR3 is built from 17 residues. The CDR3 DNA is TGTGCTAGTGGTTCCACCTGGGCCGATCGTGGCACCGGGGAGCTGTTTTTT. It yields the protein CASGSTWADRGTGELFF.

The chain recombines TRBV30 with TRBJ1-2, with D unresolved. Between the trimmed V and J ends, which lost 0 bases and 8 bases, there was a span of 7 bases. The CDR3 has 11 residues. Germline V CDR1 and CDR2: GTSNPN, SVGIG (reference sequence). Here the CDR3 DNA reads TGTGCCTGGAGTGTGATGGGAGGCTACACCTTC. Translated: CAWSVMGGYTF.

The rearrangement links TRBV28 to TRBJ2-1; no definite D call. The V end was cut by 3 bases, the J end by 7 bases, with 7 bases between. The CDR3 totals 12 residues. CDR1 and CDR2 from the germline V gene are MDHEN and SYDVKM. CDR3 nucleotide sequence: TGTGCCAGCAGTTTCGGCAGGAATGAGCAGTTCTTC. Translated, it gives CASSFGRNEQFF.

The chain is built from TRBV5-1 and TRBJ1-1; 9 nucleotides agree with TRBD1. With V trimmed by 4 bases and J by 5 bases, 0 bases remained unmatched. The germline gives CDR1 SGHRS, CDR2 YFSETQ. This CDR3 has 12 residues. The CDR3 protein is CASSGQGTEAFF. CDR3 nucleotides: TGCGCCAGCAGCGGACAGGGGACTGAAGCTTTCTTT. The full variable domain, its missing parts supplied by reference TRBV5-1 and TRBJ1-1, is KAGVTQTPRYLIKTRGQQVTLSCSPISGHRSVSWYQQTPGQGLQFLFEYFSETQRNKGNFPGRFSGRQFSNSRSEMNVSTLELGDSALYLCASSGQGTEAFFGQGTRLTVV.

V gene TRBV30 combines with J gene TRBJ1-5; a weak D match, TRBD1 (6 bases). V was cut by 0 bases and J by 1 base, with 10 bases left in between. CDR1 is GTSNPN, CDR2 SVGIG, per germline (reference sequence). This CDR3 has 15 residues. CDR3 amino acids: CAWSVQGGSNQPQHF. CDR3 in DNA: TGTGCCTGGAGTGTACAGGGCGGCAGCAATCAGCCCCAGCATTTT. The full variable domain, completed using reference TRBV30 and TRBJ1-5, is SQTIHQWPATLVQPVGSPLSLECTVEGTSNPNLYWYRQAAGRGLQLLFYSVGIGQISSEVPQNLSASRPQDRQFILSSKKLLLSDSGFYLCAWSVQGGSNQPQHFGDGTRLSIL.

The chain employs TRBV7-9 and TRBJ1-2; D unclear. Germline CDR1 reads SEHNR; CDR2 reads FQNEAQ (reference sequence). The CDR3 has 12 amino acids. V dropped 5 bases and J dropped 8 bases, with 12 bases sitting between them. The CDR3 here is CASSTQDQGYTF. DNA of the CDR3: TGTGCCAGCAGCACCCAGGACCAAGGCTACACCTTC.

This chain connects TRBV6-5 to TRBJ1-5; D unclear. Trimming cost V 6 bases and J 0 bases, with 12 bases left between them. The length of the CDR3 is 15 residues. Germline CDR1 and CDR2: MNHEY and SVGAGI. The CDR3 coding sequence is TGTGCCAGCAGGAAAGGCAAACTTAGCAATCAGCCCCAGCATTTT. Translating it yields CASRKGKLSNQPQHF.

This chain links TRBV11-2 with TRBJ2-3, with 9 nucleotides matching TRBD2. The J segment lost 6 bases and the V segment lost 1 base, leaving 5 bases of the junction unmatched. CDR1 SGHAT and CDR2 FQNNGV come from the germline V gene. The CDR3 runs to 15 residues. The CDR3 region has the DNA TGTGCCAGCAGCTTAGCAATAGCGGGAGCCGATACGCAGTATTTT. This encodes CASSLAIAGADTQYF.

This clone was counted once. The CDR3 region has the DNA TGTGCCTGGAGTGTGGAATATAGGTCCGGGGCCAACGTCCTGACTTTC. Translated: CAWSVEYRSGANVLTF. The chain has TRBV30 and TRBJ2-6; D is unclear. The V gene lost 0 bases and the J gene lost 4 bases, with 13 bases spanning the gap. This CDR3 is 16 amino acids long. Germline V gene sequence: CDR1 GTSNPN, CDR2 SVGIG (reference sequence).

The J gene is TRBJ2-2, the V gene TRBV30, with 10 bases that match TRBD2. The CDR3 has 13 residues. V dropped 0 bases and J dropped 11; count of bases not matched to a gene: 3. Germline CDR1 GTSNPN, CDR2 SVGIG (reference sequence). The CDR3 is CAWSVLAGVELFF. As DNA, the CDR3 is TGTGCCTGGAGTGTCCTAGCGGGAGTTGAGCTGTTTTTT. Full variable domain (missing parts from reference TRBV30 and TRBJ2-2): SQTIHQWPATLVQPVGSPLSLECTVEGTSNPNLYWYRQAAGRGLQLLFYSVGIGQISSEVPQNLSASRPQDRQFILSSKKLLLSDSGFYLCAWSVLAGVELFFGEGSRLTVL.